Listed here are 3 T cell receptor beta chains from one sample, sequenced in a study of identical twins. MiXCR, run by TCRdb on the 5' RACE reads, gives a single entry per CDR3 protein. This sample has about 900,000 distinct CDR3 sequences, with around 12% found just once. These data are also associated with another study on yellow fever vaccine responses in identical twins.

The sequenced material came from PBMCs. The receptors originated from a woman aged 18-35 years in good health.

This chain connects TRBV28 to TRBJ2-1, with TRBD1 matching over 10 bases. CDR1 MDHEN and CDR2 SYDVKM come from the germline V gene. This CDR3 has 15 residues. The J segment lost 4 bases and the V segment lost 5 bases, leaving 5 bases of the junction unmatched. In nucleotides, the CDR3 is TGTGCCAGCAGTATTGGACAGGGGGAATACAATGAGCAGTTCTTC. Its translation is CASSIGQGEYNEQFF.

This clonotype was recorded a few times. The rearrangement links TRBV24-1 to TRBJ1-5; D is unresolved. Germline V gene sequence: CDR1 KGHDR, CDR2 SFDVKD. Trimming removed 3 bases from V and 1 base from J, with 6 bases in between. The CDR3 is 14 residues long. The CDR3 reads CATSDADSNQPQHF. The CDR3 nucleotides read TGTGCCACCAGTGATGCCGACAGCAATCAGCCCCAGCATTTT.

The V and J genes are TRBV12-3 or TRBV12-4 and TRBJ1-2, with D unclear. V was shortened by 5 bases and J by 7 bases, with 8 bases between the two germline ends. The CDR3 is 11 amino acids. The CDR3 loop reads CASSKFSGYTF. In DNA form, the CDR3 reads TGTGCCAGCAGTAAGTTTTCTGGCTACACCTTC.